Below are 12 T cell receptor beta chains sequenced from a single sample in a study of blood T cell repertoires in COVID-19. Clones were sequenced by immunoSEQ multiplex PCR, and TCRdb holds only the in-frame ones, with some missing. The sample shows 280,000 or so clones, 85% to 90% of them seen only once. Sequences were obtained from peripheral blood. These receptors originate from a human donor in a cohort sampled during active COVID-19.

J is TRBJ2-7 and V is TRBV11-2; D is ambiguous. This CDR3 is 13 amino acids long. CDR1 and CDR2 from the germline V gene are SGHAT and FQNNGV. Trimming cost V 5 bases and J 3 bases, with 11 bases left between them. The CDR3 sequence: CASSISRDYEQYF. CDR3 DNA sequence: TGTGCCAGCAGCATATCTCGAGACTACGAGCAGTACTTC.

The chain joins TRBV19 to TRBJ2-1; D may be TRBD1 (5 bases). With 10 bases removed from V and 1 base from J, the gap between germline ends came to 8 bases. The CDR3 is 12 amino acids. Looked up from germline, CDR1 is LNHDA and CDR2 is SQIVND (reference sequence). The CDR3, as DNA: TGTGCCATAAGGGGTTCCTACAATGAGCAGTTCTTC. Encoded protein: CAIRGSYNEQFF.

This chain uses TRBV7-2 with TRBJ1-2, with a tentative D call TRBD1 (6 bases). The V gene lost 3 bases and the J gene lost 0 bases, with 11 bases spanning the gap. This CDR3 has 15 residues. Germline values: CDR1 SGHTA, CDR2 FQGNSA. The CDR3 nucleotides read TGTGCCAGCAGCTTGCAGACAGGAGCTAACTATGGCTACACCTTC. This sequence encodes CASSLQTGANYGYTF.

The V and J genes are TRBV7-9 and TRBJ2-7, with 7 bases matching TRBD1. The V gene's germline CDR1 is SEHNR and CDR2 FQNEAQ (reference sequence). The CDR3 contains 15 residues. With 1 base clipped from V and 2 bases from J, the junction kept 5 bases outside the gene matches. The CDR3: CASSLGQGRAYEQYF. Here the CDR3 DNA reads TGTGCCAGCAGCTTAGGACAGGGAAGGGCCTACGAGCAGTACTTC.

The genes are TRBV4-3 and TRBJ2-3; D not resolved. CDR1 LGHNA and CDR2 YSLEER come from the germline V gene. This CDR3 has 13 residues. Trimming cost V 1 base and J 5 bases, with 7 bases left between them. CDR3 nucleotides: TGCGCCAGCAGCCAAGCCCGGAGAGATACGCAGTATTTT. Protein: CASSQARRDTQYF.

This chain uses TRBV7-2 with TRBJ1-2; tentative D call: TRBD1 (6 bases). Trimming took 2 bases from V and 6 from J, leaving 19 bases between them. CDR1 SGHTA and CDR2 FQGNSA come from the germline V gene. This CDR3 comprises 16 residues. CDR3 nucleotides: TGTGCCAGCAGCTTAAACGGACAGCTAAGAACGGATGGCTACACCTTC. Amino acid sequence: CASSLNGQLRTDGYTF.

The rearrangement joins TRBV12-3 or TRBV12-4 to TRBJ1-2, with TRBD1 matching over 7 bases. With 2 bases clipped from V and 7 bases from J, the junction kept 4 bases outside the gene matches. The CDR3 has 13 residues. The CDR3 DNA reads TGTGCCAGCAGTTTAAGGGGGCAATCTGGCTACACCTTC. Amino acids: CASSLRGQSGYTF.

This clone was detected once. The V and J genes are TRBV2 and TRBJ1-2; D is ambiguous. Trimming removed 3 bases from V and 4 bases from J, with 12 bases in between. Germline V gene lookup returns CDR1 SNHLY and CDR2 FYNNEI. The CDR3 sequence is 14 residues long. DNA of the CDR3: TGTGCCAGCAGTGACGATTGGAGGACCTATGGCTACACCTTC. Encoded protein: CASSDDWRTYGYTF.

The chain joins TRBV7-9 to TRBJ2-5; no clear D. The CDR3 runs 14 residues. CDR1 is SEHNR and CDR2 is FQNEAQ in the germline V gene (reference sequence). Trimming pared 3 bases from V and 2 bases from J, leaving 10 bases between. Here the CDR3 reads CASSFSMEQETQYF. CDR3 DNA: TGTGCCAGCAGCTTTTCGATGGAGCAAGAGACCCAGTACTTC.

The chain uses TRBV14 and TRBJ2-5; D gene unclear. The CDR3 spans 12 residues. The V end lost 3 bases, the J end lost 5 bases, and 7 bases lay between the germline ends. Germline CDR1 is SGHDN and CDR2 is FVKESK. Here the CDR3 reads CASSQFRETQYF. Here the CDR3 DNA reads TGTGCCAGCAGCCAGTTCCGGGAGACCCAGTACTTC.

V is TRBV19 and J is TRBJ1-2; 7 positions agree with TRBD1. Looked up from germline, CDR1 is LNHDA and CDR2 is SQIVND (reference sequence). The CDR3 is 14 residues long. J gave up 6 bases and V 2 bases, and 6 bases lay outside the gene matches. CDR3 nucleotide sequence: TGTGCCAGTAGTATACTACAGGGGTCGAATGGCTACACCTTC. This encodes CASSILQGSNGYTF.

The chain links TRBV28 to TRBJ2-1; 8 bases fit TRBD2. Germline V gives CDR1 MDHEN, CDR2 SYDVKM. This CDR3 spans 16 amino acids. With V trimmed by 5 bases and J by 5 bases, 11 bases remained unmatched. CDR3 sequence reads: CASSPPLSGSNNEQFF. The CDR3 bases are TGTGCCAGCAGTCCCCCCCTGAGCGGGAGTAACAATGAGCAGTTCTTC. The full variable domain, completed using reference TRBV28 and TRBJ2-1, is DVKVTQSSRYLVKRTGEKVFLECVQDMDHENMFWYRQDPGLGLRLIYFSYDVKMKEKGDIPEGYSVSREKKERFSLILESASTNQTSMYLCASSPPLSGSNNEQFFGPGTRLTVL.